These T cell receptor beta chains were read from a single sample in a study of T-cell memory formation after mild COVID-19. TCRdb reanalysed the 5' RACE reads using MiXCR and keeps one entry per CDR3 protein. The sample comprises about 250,000 distinct CDR3 sequences, 15% of which are singletons, and 2.1% rests with the top ten. Specimen: PBMCs or a T cell subset sorted from them (not recorded which). These receptors all come from an adult woman who had mild COVID-19 (a few samples of this study predate the infection). Cell type and time point are not known. Both conserved end residues are trimmed from each CDR3. A D gene is named only where the DNA matches it firmly.

cdr3_length	d_call	v_call	j_call	cdr3_aa
10	NA	TRBV5-6	TRBJ2-5	ASSLQTGNQY
13	TRBD2	TRBV7-9	TRBJ2-7	ASSSESGRQYEQY
12	TRBD1	TRBV2	TRBJ2-3	ASTRQGAPDTQY
12	TRBD1	TRBV12-3/TRBV12-4	TRBJ1-2	ASSLTGTVVGYT
13	TRBD2	TRBV24-1	TRBJ2-5	ATSVQAGASETQY
12	NA	TRBV20-1	TRBJ2-2	SARDPGPKGELF
11	TRBD1	TRBV7-3	TRBJ1-1	ASSSLQGAEAF
14	NA	TRBV10-3	TRBJ1-3	AISESGASSGNTIY
12	NA	TRBV12-3/TRBV12-4	TRBJ1-5	ASSPQGGNQPQH
11	NA	TRBV18	TRBJ2-7	ASSPPNGYEQY
12	NA	TRBV10-3	TRBJ2-1	ATSPLAENNEQF
13	TRBD2	TRBV13	TRBJ2-1	ASSFSGRAYNEQF
13	NA	TRBV7-3	TRBJ2-3	ASSQLGGSTDTQY
12	NA	TRBV15	TRBJ2-1	ATSRVGGYNEQF
12	TRBD2	TRBV7-3	TRBJ2-1	ASSLGTSPNEQF
10	TRBD1	TRBV2	TRBJ1-1	ASKGGGDRAF
16	NA	TRBV12-3/TRBV12-4	TRBJ2-3	ASSWGGKGLLSTDTQY
10	NA	TRBV29-1	TRBJ1-2	SVADRGYGYT
12	TRBD1	TRBV5-1	TRBJ1-1	ASSFGQENTEAF
13	NA	TRBV4-3	TRBJ1-5	ASSQEARSYQPQH
15	NA	TRBV10-3	TRBJ1-6	AISGGGMQSNNSPLH
13	NA	TRBV12-5	TRBJ2-2	ASGLYPTHTGELF
13	TRBD1	TRBV29-1	TRBJ2-1	SVEMDRASYNEQF
13	TRBD2	TRBV7-2	TRBJ2-1	ASSPRLAHYNEQF
13	NA	TRBV20-1	TRBJ1-5	SASRQTGLNQPQH
13	TRBD1	TRBV5-1	TRBJ1-6	ASSRQGGNNSPLH
11	NA	TRBV24-1	TRBJ2-1	ATSEWLYNEQF
13	TRBD2	TRBV4-3	TRBJ2-7	ASSQEASGFYEQY
11	NA	TRBV30	TRBJ1-1	AWVVGVATEAF
16	NA	TRBV7-2	TRBJ2-7	ASSLGLLGLNSRYEQY
10	NA	TRBV7-3	TRBJ2-7	ASSNPGQPQY
13	TRBD2	TRBV12-3/TRBV12-4	TRBJ2-5	ASSTSGRAGETQY
11	NA	TRBV20-1	TRBJ1-2	SARAGFGHGYT
13	NA	TRBV7-6	TRBJ2-3	ASSLAGQFADTQY
11	NA	TRBV19	TRBJ1-5	ASAQNTQQPQH
11	TRBD1	TRBV20-1	TRBJ1-1	SARLQGGTEAF
10	NA	TRBV10-3	TRBJ2-7	AIRGTEYEQY
11	NA	TRBV29-1	TRBJ2-1	SVGGTPYNEQF
13	TRBD2	TRBV20-1	TRBJ2-1	SARTSGIRYNEQF
14	NA	TRBV12-3/TRBV12-4	TRBJ2-3	ASSPLRGGITDTQY
10	NA	TRBV7-9	TRBJ2-1	ASSSGQTAQF
11	NA	TRBV20-1	TRBJ1-4	SAEGGKNEKLF
12	NA	TRBV6-5	TRBJ2-7	ASSSIDRAYEQY
11	NA	TRBV5-1	TRBJ2-3	ASSLPRTDTQY
15	TRBD1	TRBV19	TRBJ1-5	ASTPNQGAFSNQPQH
12	NA	TRBV6-5	TRBJ2-3	ASSYGGITDTQY
13	TRBD1	TRBV7-8	TRBJ2-2	ASSRQGAKTGELF
11	NA	TRBV29-1	TRBJ2-7	SVEPQGGYEQY
11	NA	TRBV5-6	TRBJ2-3	ASSLLGSDTQY
13	NA	TRBV6-1	TRBJ2-6	ASTGGFSGANVLT
12	TRBD2	TRBV28	TRBJ2-7	ASKPSGGPYEQY
13	NA	TRBV25-1	TRBJ1-2	ASSELGDTFYGYT
14	NA	TRBV11-2	TRBJ1-5	ASSLDGGGSNQPQH
11	NA	TRBV24-1	TRBJ1-1	ATSDDRNTEAF
13	TRBD1	TRBV27	TRBJ2-2	ASTPTGLKTGELF